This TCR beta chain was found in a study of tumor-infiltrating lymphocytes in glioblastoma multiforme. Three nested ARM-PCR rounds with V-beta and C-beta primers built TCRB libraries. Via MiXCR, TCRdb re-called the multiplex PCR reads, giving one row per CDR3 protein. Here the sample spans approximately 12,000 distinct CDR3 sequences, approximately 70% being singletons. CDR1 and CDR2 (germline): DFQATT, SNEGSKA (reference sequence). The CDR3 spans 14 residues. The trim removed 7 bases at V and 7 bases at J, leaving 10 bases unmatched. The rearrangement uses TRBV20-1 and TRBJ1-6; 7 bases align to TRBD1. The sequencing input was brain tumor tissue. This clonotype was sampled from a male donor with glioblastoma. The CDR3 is CSGQSGTENSPLHF. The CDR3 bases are TGCAGTGGACAATCCGGGACAGAAAATTCACCCCTCCACTTT.